This T cell receptor beta chain derives from a study of T cell clones after liver transplantation (dated by TCRdb to between 2018 and 2021). About the full investigation: The samples were obtained from ITN030ST, a randomized trial that attempted immunosuppression withdrawal within 2 years after liver transplantation. As an antigen-independent comparator for donor-reactive sequences, third party-reactive TCRbeta sequences were also identified from pre-transplant MLRs. Blood samples were collected pre-transplant, then pre-randomization ahead of withdrawal, and finally post-randomization once withdrawal had either been completed or failed. Tolerance meant complete immunosuppression withdrawal for at least one year without liver enzymes rising beyond twice the upper limit of normal. The studied cohort comprised 8 liver transplant recipients, 3 classified as tolerant and 5 as non-tolerant. Three of the eight recipients were HCV-positive; the others were transplanted for non-autoimmune, non-viral indications. Subjects received no induction therapy and standard immunosuppression until randomization at 12-24 months post-transplant. After a pre-transplant mixed lymphocyte reaction, TCRbeta sequencing was used to pinpoint donor-reactive T cell clones, which were subsequently tracked in post-transplant blood. The investigation overall reported the following: A greater decline was seen for donor-reactive sequences than for third party-reactive sequences, suggesting partial antigen-specific deletion unrelated to withdrawal success. In two subjects, low numbers of available donor cells limited the measurable donor-reactive repertoire. A significant post-transplant decrease in circulating donor-reactive CD4 TCRbeta sequences was observed in most of the 8 subjects, irrespective of tolerance or HCV status. Because allograft tissue specimens were not available, migration of donor-reactive T cells into the graft, rather than deletion, may have occurred. The conclusions were considered preliminary, being limited by small, heterogeneous patient numbers and non-standardized post-transplant time points. After accounting for repertoire turnover, donor-reactive detection was significantly reduced in 7 of 8 subjects for CD4 and 8 of 8 for CD8.

The CDR3 spans 14 residues, from the cysteine through the phenylalanine. Only the CDR3 portion is preserved as DNA: 42 bases, with reading frame beginning at the first base. From the germline V gene, CDR1 is SGHVS and CDR2 is FQNEAQ. Relative to germline, V is 1 base shorter and J is 5 bases shorter, with 8 bases between their ends. The time point label, read with the paper, signifies: pre-transplant. Unstimulated PBMCs, after thawing, were stained for CD3, CD4 and CD8 and then FACS-sorted into CD3+CD4+ and CD3+CD8+ populations. All 8 studied subjects were randomized to immunosuppression withdrawal. The Qiagen DNeasy Blood and Tissue Kit was used for isolation of genomic DNA. High-throughput TCRbeta CDR3 sequencing of frozen genomic DNA was performed by immunoSEQ, including PCR amplification, mapping, bias correction and internal controls. Per the original workflow: Productive rearrangements were kept, and unique TCRbeta sequences were defined by CDR3 nucleotide sequence plus V and J gene. A sequence counted as donor-reactive only if the sequence showed at least 5-fold expansion in CFSE-low cells compared with unstimulated pre-transplant cells and had a frequency of at least 0.01%. Minimum frequency thresholds were set for each subject on the basis of the unstimulated sample with the lowest template count, so that a detection power of at least 90% was ensured. Repertoire turnover was measured by Jensen-Shannon divergence between the top 1000 TCRbeta sequences post- and pre-transplant. Two-sided Fisher's exact tests were used to test for changes in how often donor-reactive sequences were detected. Drawn from immuneACCESS, this table holds only the in-frame rearrangements with V and J called that TCRdb kept. Clones are partly lost; checked studies trace under half to an unresolved V gene and leave the rest unexplained. V, J and clone size are taken as reported in that table, and D and trimming were inferred from the DNA itself. Recorded for this sample are under 90,000 clones; about four fifths of them occurred a single time. The ten biggest clones cover about 0.63% of the sample.

Concerning this clone itself: What this receptor recognizes is not known. No quality values exist for individual bases; no much larger clone is one base distant.

The source material was CD4+ T cells from blood, sampled before liver transplant. The sequence is built from TRBV7-8 and TRBJ2-2, with the D segment identity uncertain. The origin of this receptor is a human donor who received a liver transplant. The DNA is TGTGCCAGCAGCTTAGTACAAGCTACCGGGGAGCTGTTTTTT. This gives the protein CASSLVQATGELFF. With all but the CDR3 taken from the reference TRBV7-8 and TRBJ2-2 genes, the full variable domain is: GAGVSQSPRYKVAKRGQDVALRCDPISGHVSLFWYQQALGQGPEFLTYFQNEAQLDKSGLPSDRFFAERPEGSVSTLKIQRTQQEDSAVYLCASSLVQATGELFFGEGSRLTVL.